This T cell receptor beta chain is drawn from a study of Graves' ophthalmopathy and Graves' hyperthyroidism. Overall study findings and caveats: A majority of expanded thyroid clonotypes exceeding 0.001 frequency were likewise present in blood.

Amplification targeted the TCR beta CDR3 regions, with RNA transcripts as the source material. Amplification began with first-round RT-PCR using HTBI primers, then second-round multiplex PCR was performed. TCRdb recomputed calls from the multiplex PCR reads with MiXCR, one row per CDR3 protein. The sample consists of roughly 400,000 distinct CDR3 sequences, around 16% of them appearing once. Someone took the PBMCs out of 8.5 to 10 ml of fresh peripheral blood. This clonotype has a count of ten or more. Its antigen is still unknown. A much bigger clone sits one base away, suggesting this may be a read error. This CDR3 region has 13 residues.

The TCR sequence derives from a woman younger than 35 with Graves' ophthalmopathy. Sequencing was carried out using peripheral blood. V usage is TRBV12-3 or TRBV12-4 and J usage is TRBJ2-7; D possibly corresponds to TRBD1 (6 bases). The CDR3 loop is CASSFGGTYEQHF. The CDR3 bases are TGTGCCAGCAGTTTTGGGGGCACCTACGAGCAGCACTTC.